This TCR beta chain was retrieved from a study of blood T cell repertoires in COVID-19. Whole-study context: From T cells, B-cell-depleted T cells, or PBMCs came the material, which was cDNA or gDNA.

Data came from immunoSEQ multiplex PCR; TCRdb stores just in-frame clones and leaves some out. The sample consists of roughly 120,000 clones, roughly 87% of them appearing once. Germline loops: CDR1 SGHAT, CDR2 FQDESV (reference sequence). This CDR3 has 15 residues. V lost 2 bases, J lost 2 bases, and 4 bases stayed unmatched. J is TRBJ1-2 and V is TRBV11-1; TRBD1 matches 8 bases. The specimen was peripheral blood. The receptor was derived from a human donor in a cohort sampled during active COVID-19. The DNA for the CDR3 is TGTGCCAGCAGCTTACAGACAGGGGTAAACTATGGCTACACCTTC. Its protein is CASSLQTGVNYGYTF.